The clone carrying this TCR beta chain showed up many times. This sample was included in a study of human T cells and chemical hapten exposure. Each CDR3 protein gets one entry after TCRdb re-called the RACE reads with MiXCR. The sample holds some 300,000 distinct CDR3 sequences, around 5.5% seen once. In germline, CDR1 is SEHNR, CDR2 FQNEAQ (reference sequence). The CDR3 consists of 14 residues. The V gene lost 1 base and the J gene lost 5 bases, with 11 bases spanning the gap. Specified time point: pre-sensitization, week 0. Treatment given: therapeutic diphenylcyclopropenone sensitization with weekly scalp DPC.

This TCR was sampled from a woman aged 18 to 35 with alopecia areata. Some clones in this sample may be carry-over from other donors' samples. The genes are TRBV7-9 and TRBJ1-1, with a tentative D call TRBD1 (6 bases). The sequenced sample was whole blood, obtained in connection with sensitization to the hapten diphenylcyclopropenone (DPC). In DNA, the CDR3 is TGTGCCAGCAGCTTAGGCAGGGGCAGGACTGAAGCTTTCTTT. Protein sequence: CASSLGRGRTEAFF.